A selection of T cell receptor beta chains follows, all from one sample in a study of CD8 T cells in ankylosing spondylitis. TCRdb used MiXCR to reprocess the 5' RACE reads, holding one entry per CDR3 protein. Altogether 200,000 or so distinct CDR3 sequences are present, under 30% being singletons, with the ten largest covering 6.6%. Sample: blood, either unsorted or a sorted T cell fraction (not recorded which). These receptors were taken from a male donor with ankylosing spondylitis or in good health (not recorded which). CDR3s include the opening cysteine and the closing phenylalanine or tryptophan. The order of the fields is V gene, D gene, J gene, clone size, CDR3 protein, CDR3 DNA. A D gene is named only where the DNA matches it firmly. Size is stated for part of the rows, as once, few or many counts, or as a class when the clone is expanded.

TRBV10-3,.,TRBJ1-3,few,CAISEGLSAGNTIYF,TGTGCCATCAGTGAGGGACTATCGGCTGGAAACACCATATATTTT
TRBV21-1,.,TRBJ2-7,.,CASSIPAPFSYEQYF,TGTGCCAGCAGCATCCCGGCGCCCTTCTCCTACGAGCAGTACTTC
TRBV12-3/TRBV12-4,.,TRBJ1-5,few,CASTVDQGPQHF,TGTGCCAGCACCGTGGATCAAGGGCCCCAGCATTTT
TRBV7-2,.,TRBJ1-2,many,CASSSAGGLVYGYTF,TGTGCCAGCAGCTCCGCCGGGGGGTTGGTCTATGGCTACACCTTC
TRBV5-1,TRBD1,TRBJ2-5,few,CASSKARDRGETQYF,TGCGCCAGCAGCAAAGCCCGGGACAGGGGAGAGACCCAGTACTTC
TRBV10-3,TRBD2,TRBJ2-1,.,CAITRTSGKNEQFF,TGTGCCATCACCAGGACTAGCGGGAAGAATGAGCAGTTCTTC
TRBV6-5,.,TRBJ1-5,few,CASSFGGGQPQHF,TGTGCCAGCAGTTTCGGGGGTGGTCAGCCCCAGCATTTT
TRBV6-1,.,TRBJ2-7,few,CASSATQSSYEQYF,TGTGCCAGCAGTGCCACTCAGAGCTCCTACGAGCAGTACTTC
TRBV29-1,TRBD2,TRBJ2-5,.,CSVLKSGIGKETQYF,TGCAGCGTCTTAAAGAGCGGGATTGGTAAAGAGACCCAGTACTTC
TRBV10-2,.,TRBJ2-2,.,CASSESMTYGIGELFF,TGCGCCAGCAGTGAGTCGATGACCTACGGGATCGGGGAGCTGTTTTTT
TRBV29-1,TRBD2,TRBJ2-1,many,CSVTRAGGLYEQFF,TGCAGCGTTACCCGAGCGGGAGGACTCTATGAGCAGTTCTTC
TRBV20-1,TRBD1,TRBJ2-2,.,CSARDLVTGADGELFF,TGCAGTGCTAGAGATCTAGTAACAGGGGCGGACGGGGAGCTGTTTTTT
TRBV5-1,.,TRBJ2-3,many,CASSRQESTDTQYF,TGCGCCAGCAGCCGACAGGAGAGCACAGATACGCAGTATTTT
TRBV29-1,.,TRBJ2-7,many,CSVGTGSSYEQYF,TGCAGCGTGGGGACCGGTAGCTCCTACGAGCAGTACTTC
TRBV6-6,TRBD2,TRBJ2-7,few,CASRTSGRGEQYF,TGTGCCAGCAGGACTAGCGGGAGAGGTGAGCAGTACTTC
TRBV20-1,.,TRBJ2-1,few,CSARDNLPNEQFF,TGCAGTGCTAGAGATAATCTACCCAATGAGCAGTTCTTC
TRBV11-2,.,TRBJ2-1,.,CASSLDRDEQFF,TGTGCCAGCAGCTTAGATCGGGATGAGCAGTTCTTC
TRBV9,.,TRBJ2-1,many,CASSVGGNNEQFF,TGTGCCAGCAGCGTAGGGGGGAACAATGAGCAGTTCTTC
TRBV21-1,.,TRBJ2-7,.,CASIYPGRYEQYF,TGTGCCAGCATCTATCCGGGACGCTACGAGCAGTACTTC
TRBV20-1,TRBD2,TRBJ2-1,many,CSAGEGTSGSWYNEQFF,TGCAGTGCTGGAGAAGGGACTAGCGGGAGTTGGTACAATGAGCAGTTCTTC
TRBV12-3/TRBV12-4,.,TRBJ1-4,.,CASSFDKGQIEKLFF,TGTGCCAGCAGTTTTGACAAGGGACAAATCGAAAAACTGTTTTTT
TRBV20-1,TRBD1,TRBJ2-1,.,CSARVGGSRRVSSYNEQFF,TGCAGTGCTAGAGTAGGGGGCAGCCGCCGTGTTAGCTCCTACAATGAGCAGTTCTTC
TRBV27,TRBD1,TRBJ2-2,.,CASSSTGDVGELFF,TGTGCCAGCAGTTCCACAGGGGACGTCGGGGAGCTGTTTTTT
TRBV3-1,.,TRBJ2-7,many,CASSQVGYEQYF,TGTGCCAGCAGCCAAGTTGGCTACGAGCAGTACTTC
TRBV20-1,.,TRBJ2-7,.,CSPPSREIPYEQYF,TGCAGTCCACCAAGCAGGGAGATCCCCTACGAGCAGTACTTC
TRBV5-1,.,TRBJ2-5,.,CASSLEGNKETQYF,TGCGCCAGCAGCTTGGAGGGTAATAAGGAGACCCAGTACTTC
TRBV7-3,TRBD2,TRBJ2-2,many,CASSSKLARGNTGELFF,TGTGCCAGCAGCTCGAAACTAGCGCGGGGGAACACCGGGGAGCTGTTTTTT